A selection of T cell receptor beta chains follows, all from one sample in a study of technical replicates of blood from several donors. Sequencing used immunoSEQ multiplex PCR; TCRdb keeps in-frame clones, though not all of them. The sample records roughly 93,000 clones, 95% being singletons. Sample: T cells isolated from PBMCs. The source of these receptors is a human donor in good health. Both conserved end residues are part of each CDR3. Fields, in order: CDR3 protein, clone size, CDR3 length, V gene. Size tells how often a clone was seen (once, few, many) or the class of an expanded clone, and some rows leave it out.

CASSLPQNIQYF	once	12	TRBV2
CSAPLNTEAFF	few	11	TRBV20-1
CASRTGESPDTQYF	-	14	TRBV6-5
CASSTGGRGSDTQYF	-	15	TRBV19
CASSQGQGAGFYGYTF	few	16	TRBV28
CASRIGGGNEKLFF	-	14	TRBV6-1
CASSLRRVSYNEQFF	-	15	TRBV11-3
CASSIWGLVTDTQYF	-	15	TRBV19
CASSLTAGSYEQYF	-	14	TRBV5-1
CASSPTLADRGPHNEQFF	-	18	TRBV14